These 24 T cell receptor beta chains came from one sample sequenced in a study of identical twins. TCRdb reprocessed the 5' RACE reads with MiXCR, giving one entry per CDR3 protein. Of around 370,000 distinct CDR3 sequences listed, approximately 8.7% are singletons. The sample consisted of naive T cells sorted from blood. These receptors all stem from a woman between 50 and 59 years old in good health.

This clonotype was detected a few times. The chain combines TRBV9 with TRBJ1-3, with no clear D. The germline V gene has CDR1 SGDLS and CDR2 YYNGEE. V was cut by 5 bases and J by 4 bases, with 19 bases left in between. This CDR3 region has 16 residues. In DNA form, the CDR3 reads TGTGCCAGCAGTGCCCTGGGCGCGGTGCAAGGAAACACCATATATTTT. Its protein is CASSALGAVQGNTIYF.

This clonotype was observed a few times. The genes are TRBV24-1 and TRBJ2-3; TRBD1 is a possible D gene (6 bases). The germline V gene encodes CDR1 KGHDR and CDR2 SFDVKD. V lost 4 bases, J lost 2 bases, and 12 bases lay in between. The CDR3 is 15 residues long. The CDR3 protein is CATSDFRGVTDTQYF. Written as DNA, the CDR3 is TGTGCCACCAGTGACTTCAGGGGTGTCACAGATACGCAGTATTTT.

The rearrangement links TRBV12-3 or TRBV12-4 to TRBJ2-1; weak D call: TRBD1 (5 bases). The CDR3 is made up of 14 amino acids. Trimming cost V 4 bases and J 5 bases, with 12 bases left between them. In DNA form, the CDR3 reads TGTGCCAGCAGTTGGGGCAGCCTCGACAATGAGCAGTTCTTC. It translates to CASSWGSLDNEQFF.

This clonotype was seen ten or more times. The J gene is TRBJ2-2, the V gene TRBV15, with a weak D call TRBD2 (6 bases). The CDR3 is 13 residues long. Germline loops: CDR1 LNHNV, CDR2 YYDKDF (reference sequence). The V end was cut by 5 bases, the J end by 4 bases, with 8 bases between. CDR3 residues: CATSQEGTGELFF. Here the CDR3 DNA reads TGTGCCACCAGCCAGGAGGGCACCGGGGAGCTGTTTTTT. The complete variable domain, with remaining parts taken from reference TRBV15 and TRBJ2-2, reads DAMVIQNPRYQVTQFGKPVTLSCSQTLNHNVMYWYQQKSSQAPKLLFHYYDKDFNNEADTPDNFQSRRPNTSFCFLDIRSPGLGDTAMYLCATSQEGTGELFFGEGSRLTVL.

This clonotype came up a few times. V is TRBV5-1 and J is TRBJ2-5; D gene ambiguous. The germline CDR1 and CDR2 sequences are SGHRS and YFSETQ. The CDR3 spans 13 residues. The germline V and J ends were trimmed by 4 bases and 5 bases, with 12 bases remaining between them. The chain's CDR3 is CASSPNLSETQYF. The CDR3 nucleotides are TGCGCCAGCAGCCCCAACCTCAGTGAGACCCAGTACTTC.

This clonotype was recorded at least ten times. The chain has TRBV6-1 and TRBJ2-5; D call uncertain. CDR3 length: 13 residues. Trimming removed 10 bases from V and 1 base from J, with 13 bases in between. Germline assignment: CDR1 MNHNS and CDR2 SASEGT. The CDR3 here is CATQQTVQETQYF. CDR3 nucleotide sequence: TGTGCCACTCAGCAAACAGTCCAAGAGACCCAGTACTTC.

A remark on this clonotype: A read error may explain this, as a much larger clone is one base away. This rearrangement joins TRBV2 to TRBJ2-1; 9 bases fit TRBD2. This CDR3 contains 12 residues. V dropped 8 bases and J dropped 9; count of bases not matched to a gene: 5. CDR1 and CDR2 from the germline V gene are SNHLY and FYNNEI. In DNA form, the CDR3 reads TGTGCCAGCCTCAGACTAGCGGTTGAGCAGTTCTTC. Translated: CASLRLAVEQFF.

This clonotype has ten or more counts. The chain employs TRBV12-3 or TRBV12-4 and TRBJ2-7; D is uncertain. V shed 4 bases and J shed 2 bases, with 9 bases lying between them. This CDR3 has 13 amino acids. The CDR3 loop is CASSSAGPYEQYF. DNA of the CDR3: TGTGCCAGCAGTTCGGCAGGCCCCTACGAGCAGTACTTC.

This chain uses TRBV15 with TRBJ1-1; D is ambiguous. Deletions cut 1 base from V and 7 bases from J, with 19 bases between. From germline, CDR1 is LNHNV and CDR2 YYDKDF (reference sequence). The CDR3 loop spans 16 amino acids. CDR3 loop: CATSRVLGQDLGEAFF. DNA for the CDR3: TGTGCCACCAGCAGAGTCCTAGGGCAGGACCTCGGTGAAGCTTTCTTT.

This clonotype was counted many times. The CDR3 DNA follows: TGTGCCAGCAGCCCCCCGGGGCAGGGAGAGACCCAGTACTTC. Translation: CASSPPGQGETQYF. The rearrangement links TRBV7-9 to TRBJ2-5; D tentatively reads TRBD1 or TRBD2 (5 bases each). V shed 5 bases and J shed 4 bases, with 14 bases lying between them. Germline V gives CDR1 SEHNR, CDR2 FQNEAQ (reference sequence). The CDR3 length is 14 residues.

This clonotype occurred many times. V is TRBV4-1 and J is TRBJ2-1, with 9 bases lining up with TRBD2. The germline CDR1 and CDR2 sequences are MGHRA and YSYEKL. This CDR3 region has 17 residues. V trimming: 0 bases; J trimming: 7 bases; junction bases outside the gene matches: 10. The DNA of the CDR3 is TGCGCCAGCAGCCAAGAAGTGGCTAGCGGGACTTTAAATGAGCAGTTCTTC. It specifies CASSQEVASGTLNEQFF.

This clonotype was counted many times. Here the CDR3 DNA reads TGTGCCAGCAGCTTGGGTCCAGGCGATGAGCAGTTCTTC. Translated, it gives CASSLGPGDEQFF. The rearrangement links TRBV5-5 to TRBJ2-1; no clear D. Trimming took off 0 bases at V and 8 bases at J, with 9 bases between the two ends. Germline loops: CDR1 SGHKS, CDR2 YYEKEE (reference sequence). The CDR3 contains 13 residues.

This clonotype was seen a few times. The V gene is TRBV2, the J gene TRBJ2-1; 11 nucleotides match TRBD1. Germline loops: CDR1 SNHLY, CDR2 FYNNEI. The junction had 7 bases not matched to a gene; V was cut back by 11 bases and J by 4 bases. The CDR3 has 14 amino acids. The CDR3 loop is CACLRDRGYNEQFF. In nucleotides, the CDR3 is TGTGCCTGTCTCCGGGACAGGGGGTACAATGAGCAGTTCTTC.

In its sample, this clonotype was seen a few times. V and J are TRBV15 and TRBJ2-1; D unclear. Germline V CDR1 and CDR2: LNHNV, YYDKDF (reference sequence). The CDR3 is made up of 13 amino acids. Trimming took off 0 bases at V and 6 bases at J, with 6 bases between the two ends. The CDR3 DNA reads as TGTGCCACCAGCAGAGATTGGGGCAATGAGCAGTTCTTC. Its protein is CATSRDWGNEQFF. Full variable domain (outside the CDR3, taken from reference TRBV15 and TRBJ2-1): DAMVIQNPRYQVTQFGKPVTLSCSQTLNHNVMYWYQQKSSQAPKLLFHYYDKDFNNEADTPDNFQSRRPNTSFCFLDIRSPGLGDTAMYLCATSRDWGNEQFFGPGTRLTVL.

This clonotype was observed a handful of times. This chain connects TRBV11-2 to TRBJ1-1, with D possibly matching TRBD1 (5 bases). CDR3 size: 15 residues. Germline V gene data show CDR1 as SGHAT and CDR2 as FQNNGV. V gave up 4 bases and J gave up 4 bases, with 16 bases separating them. The CDR3 sequence: CASSSRPRGSTEAFF. CDR3 coding DNA: TGTGCCAGCAGCTCGCGACCCCGGGGGTCCACTGAAGCTTTCTTT.

The table lists this clonotype with a few counts. The chain links TRBV12-3 or TRBV12-4 to TRBJ2-1, with D possibly being TRBD1 (6 bases). The CDR3 covers 16 residues. V was pared by 4 bases and J by 4 bases, with 17 bases between. Here the CDR3 reads CASSSPYQGYYNEQFF. In DNA form, the CDR3 reads TGTGCCAGCAGTTCCCCTTATCAGGGGTATTACAATGAGCAGTTCTTC.

This clonotype appeared a few times. The chain joins TRBV12-5 to TRBJ2-7, with 9 bases that match TRBD1. After removal of 6 bases from V and 5 bases from J, the junction contained 8 bases not matched to a gene. Germline assignment: CDR1 LGHNT and CDR2 FRNRAP. There are 14 residues in the CDR3. The CDR3 DNA reads TGTGCTAGTGGCCGTCCTGGGACAGGGCACGAGCAGTACTTC. It is translated as CASGRPGTGHEQYF.

J is TRBJ2-2 and V is TRBV3-1, with D unresolved. The length of the CDR3 is 12 residues. Germline values: CDR1 LGHDT, CDR2 YNNKEL (reference sequence). Trimming took 5 bases from V and 6 from J, leaving 7 bases between them. The CDR3 sequence: CASSNPPGELFF. CDR3 in DNA: TGTGCCAGCAGCAATCCCCCCGGGGAGCTGTTTTTT.

This clonotype was counted only a few times. This sequence joins TRBV5-1 and TRBJ2-1; 8 nucleotides line up with TRBD2. Trimming cost V 0 bases and J 4 bases; bases outside gene matches: 9. The CDR3 loop spans 17 amino acids. The germline CDR1 and CDR2 sequences are SGHRS and YFSETQ. The CDR3 DNA sequence: TGCGCCAGCAGCTTGGAAAGCGGGGGACGACTTTACAATGAGCAGTTCTTC. This sequence encodes CASSLESGGRLYNEQFF.

V is TRBV7-8 and J is TRBJ2-5; possibly TRBD2 for D (6 bases). Germline V gene sequence: CDR1 SGHVS, CDR2 FQNEAQ. V dropped 0 bases and J dropped 5 bases, with 13 bases sitting between them. The CDR3 consists of 15 residues. The CDR3 coding sequence is TGTGCCAGCAGCTTAGCGGGGGGTTTTCGGGAGACCCAGTACTTC. Translated, it gives CASSLAGGFRETQYF.

Only a few counts were recorded for this clonotype. The chain couples TRBV13 to TRBJ2-3; 13 bases fit TRBD2. The CDR3 sequence is 14 residues long. V was pared by 10 bases and J by 5 bases, with 6 bases of the junction left unmatched. Germline-derived CDR1 and CDR2 are PRHDT and FYEKMQ (reference sequence). The CDR3 nucleotides are TGTGCCATAACGACTAGCGGGAGGATAGATACGCAGTATTTT. This translates into CAITTSGRIDTQYF.

The chain recombines TRBV21-1 with TRBJ2-2; the table names TRBD2, a call not compared with the DNA. TRBV21-1 is an annotated pseudogene. The length of the CDR3 is 16 residues. CDR3 sequence reads: CASTPEAGMNTGELFF. CDR3 DNA sequence: TGTGCCAGCACCCCCGAAGCGGGGATGAACACCGGGGAGCTGTTTTTT.

This clonotype was observed a handful of times. The chain recombines TRBV2 with TRBJ1-3, with 7 bases identical to TRBD1. Germline CDR1 and CDR2: SNHLY and FYNNEI. V dropped 6 bases and J dropped 2; count of bases not matched to a gene: 7. This CDR3 has 15 amino acids. Written as DNA, the CDR3 is TGTGCCAGCAGCCCCCCCGGGACAGCTGGAAACACCATATATTTT. Amino acid sequence: CASSPPGTAGNTIYF.

This clonotype was recorded a few times. The V call is TRBV12-3 or TRBV12-4, the J call TRBJ2-7; D may correspond to TRBD1 or TRBD2 (5 bases each). The CDR3 has 15 amino acids. Deletions cut 5 bases from V and 0 bases from J, with 14 bases between. For the CDR3, the DNA is TGTGCCAGCAGTGACTCCGGGACGGTCTCCTACGAGCAGTACTTC. The encoded protein is CASSDSGTVSYEQYF.